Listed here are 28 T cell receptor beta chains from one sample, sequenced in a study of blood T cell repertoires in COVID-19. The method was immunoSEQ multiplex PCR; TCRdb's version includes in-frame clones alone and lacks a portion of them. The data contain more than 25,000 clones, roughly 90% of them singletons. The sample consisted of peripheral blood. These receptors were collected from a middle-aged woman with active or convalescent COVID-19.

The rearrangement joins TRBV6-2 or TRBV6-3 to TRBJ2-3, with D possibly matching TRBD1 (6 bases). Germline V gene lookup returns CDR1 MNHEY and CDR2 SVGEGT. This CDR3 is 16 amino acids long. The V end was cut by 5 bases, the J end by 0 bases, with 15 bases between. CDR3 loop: CASSRAGVGSTDTQYF. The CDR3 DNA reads TGTGCCAGCAGTCGAGCAGGGGTAGGGAGCACAGATACGCAGTATTTT.

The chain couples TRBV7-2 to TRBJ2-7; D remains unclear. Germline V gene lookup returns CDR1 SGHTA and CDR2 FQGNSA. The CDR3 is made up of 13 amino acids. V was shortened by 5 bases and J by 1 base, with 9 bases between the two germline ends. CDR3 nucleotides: TGTGCCAGCAGCACCGGGTTATCCTACGAGCAGTACTTC. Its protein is CASSTGLSYEQYF.

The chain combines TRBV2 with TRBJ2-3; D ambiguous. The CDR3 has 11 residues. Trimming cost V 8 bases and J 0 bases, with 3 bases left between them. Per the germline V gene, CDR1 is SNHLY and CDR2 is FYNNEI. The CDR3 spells CASGSTDTQYF. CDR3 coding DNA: TGTGCCAGCGGCAGCACAGATACGCAGTATTTT.

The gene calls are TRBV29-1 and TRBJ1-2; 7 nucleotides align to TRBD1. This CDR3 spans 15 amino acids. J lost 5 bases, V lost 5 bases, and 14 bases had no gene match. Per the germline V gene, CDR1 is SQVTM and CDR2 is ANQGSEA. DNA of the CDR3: TGCAGCGTTTACGACAGGGCCCTCGGACTTTATGGCTACACCTTC. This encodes CSVYDRALGLYGYTF.

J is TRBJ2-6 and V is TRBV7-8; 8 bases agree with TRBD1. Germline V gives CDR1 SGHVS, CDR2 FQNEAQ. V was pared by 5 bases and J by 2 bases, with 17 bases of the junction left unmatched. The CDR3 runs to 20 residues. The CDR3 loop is CASSGTLDRGLGAGANVLTF. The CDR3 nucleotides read TGTGCCAGCAGCGGCACCCTAGACAGGGGCCTAGGGGCTGGGGCCAACGTCCTGACTTTC.

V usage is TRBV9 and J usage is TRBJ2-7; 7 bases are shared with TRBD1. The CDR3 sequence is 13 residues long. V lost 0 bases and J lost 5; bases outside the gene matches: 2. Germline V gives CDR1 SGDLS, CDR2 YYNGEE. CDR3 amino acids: CASSVGGTDEQYF. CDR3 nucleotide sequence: TGTGCCAGCAGCGTAGGTGGGACAGACGAGCAGTACTTC.

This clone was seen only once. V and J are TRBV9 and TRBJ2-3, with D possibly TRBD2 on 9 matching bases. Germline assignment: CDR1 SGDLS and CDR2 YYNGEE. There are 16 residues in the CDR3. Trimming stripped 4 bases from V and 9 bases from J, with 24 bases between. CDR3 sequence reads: CASSPGGGGAFTTQYF. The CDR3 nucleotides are TGTGCCAGCAGCCCAGGGGGCGGGGGGGCCTTTACCACGCAGTATTTT.

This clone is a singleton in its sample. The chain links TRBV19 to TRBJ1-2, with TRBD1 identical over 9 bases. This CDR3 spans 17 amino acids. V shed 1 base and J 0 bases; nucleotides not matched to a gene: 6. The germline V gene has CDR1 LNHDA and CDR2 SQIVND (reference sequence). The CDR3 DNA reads TGTGCCAGTAGTATAGGCCCTGACAGGGGGGCTAACTATGGCTACACCTTC. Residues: CASSIGPDRGANYGYTF.

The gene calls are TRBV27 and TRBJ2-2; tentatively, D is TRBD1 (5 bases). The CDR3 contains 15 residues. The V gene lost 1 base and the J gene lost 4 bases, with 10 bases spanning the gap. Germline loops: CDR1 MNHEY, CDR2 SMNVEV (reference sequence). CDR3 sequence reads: CASSLFQGGTGELFF. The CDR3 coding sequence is TGTGCCAGCAGTTTATTTCAGGGTGGCACCGGGGAGCTGTTTTTT.

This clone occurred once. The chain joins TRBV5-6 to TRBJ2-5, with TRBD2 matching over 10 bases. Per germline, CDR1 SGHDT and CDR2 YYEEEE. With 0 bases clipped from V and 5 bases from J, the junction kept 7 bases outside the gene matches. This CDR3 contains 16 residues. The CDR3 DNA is TGTGCCAGCAGCTTGGGAGCTAGCGGGAGAGGTGAGACCCAGTACTTC. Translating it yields CASSLGASGRGETQYF.

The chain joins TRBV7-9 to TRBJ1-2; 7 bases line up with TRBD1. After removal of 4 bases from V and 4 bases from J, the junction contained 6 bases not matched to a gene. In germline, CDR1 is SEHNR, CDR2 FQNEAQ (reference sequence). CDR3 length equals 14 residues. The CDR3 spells CASSSGQEAYGYTF. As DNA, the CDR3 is TGTGCCAGCAGCTCCGGACAGGAGGCCTATGGCTACACCTTC. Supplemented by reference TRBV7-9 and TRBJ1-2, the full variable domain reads DTGVSQNPRHKITKRGQNVTFRCDPISEHNRLYWYRQTLGQGPEFLTYFQNEAQLEKSRLLSDRFSAERPKGSFSTLEIQRTEQGDSAMYLCASSSGQEAYGYTFGSGTRLTVV.

As DNA, the CDR3 is TGTGCCAGCAGTAGTGGCGGTTGGTCTGAAGCTTTCTTT. Translated, it gives CASSSGGWSEAFF. The rearrangement joins TRBV7-9 to TRBJ1-1; no definite D call. Germline-derived CDR1 and CDR2 are SEHNR and FQNEAQ (reference sequence). Trimming removed 6 bases from V and 6 bases from J, with 14 bases in between. CDR3 length: 13 residues.

The CDR3 protein is CASSLQETQYF. In DNA form, the CDR3 reads TGTGCCAGCAGTTTACAAGAGACCCAGTACTTC. The chain carries TRBV6-6 and TRBJ2-5; D gene ambiguous. V lost 4 bases to trimming and J lost 2 bases, with 2 bases between them. This CDR3 has 11 residues. CDR1 is MNHNY and CDR2 is SVGAGI in the germline V gene (reference sequence).

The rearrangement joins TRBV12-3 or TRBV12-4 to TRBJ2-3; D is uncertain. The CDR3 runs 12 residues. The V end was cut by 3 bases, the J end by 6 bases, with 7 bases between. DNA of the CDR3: TGTGCCAGCAGTTTGTTCGGGGATACGCAGTATTTT. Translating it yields CASSLFGDTQYF.

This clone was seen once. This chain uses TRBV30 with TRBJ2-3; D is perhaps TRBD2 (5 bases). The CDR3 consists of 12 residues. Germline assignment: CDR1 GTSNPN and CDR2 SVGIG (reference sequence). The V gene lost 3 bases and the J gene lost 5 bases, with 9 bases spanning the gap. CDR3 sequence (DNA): TGTGCCTGGAGAGGACTGCGAGATACGCAGTATTTT. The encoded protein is CAWRGLRDTQYF.

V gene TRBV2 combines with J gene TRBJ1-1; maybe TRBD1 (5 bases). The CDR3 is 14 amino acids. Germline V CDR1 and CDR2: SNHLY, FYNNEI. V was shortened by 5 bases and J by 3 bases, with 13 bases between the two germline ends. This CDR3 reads CASSPWTGDTEAFF. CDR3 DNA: TGTGCCAGCAGTCCGTGGACGGGGGACACTGAAGCTTTCTTT.

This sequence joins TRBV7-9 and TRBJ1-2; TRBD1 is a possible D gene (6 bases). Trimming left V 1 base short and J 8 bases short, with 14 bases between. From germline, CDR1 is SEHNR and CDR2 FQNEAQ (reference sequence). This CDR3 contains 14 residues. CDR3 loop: CASSLETGGEGYTF. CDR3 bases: TGTGCCAGCAGCTTAGAGACGGGGGGCGAGGGCTACACCTTC.

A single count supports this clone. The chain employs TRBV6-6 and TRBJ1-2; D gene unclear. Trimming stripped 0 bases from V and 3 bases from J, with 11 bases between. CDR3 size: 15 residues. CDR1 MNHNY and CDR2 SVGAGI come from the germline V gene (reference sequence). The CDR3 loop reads CASSYSPRGDYGYTF. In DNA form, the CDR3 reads TGTGCCAGCAGTTACTCTCCGCGGGGAGACTATGGCTACACCTTC.

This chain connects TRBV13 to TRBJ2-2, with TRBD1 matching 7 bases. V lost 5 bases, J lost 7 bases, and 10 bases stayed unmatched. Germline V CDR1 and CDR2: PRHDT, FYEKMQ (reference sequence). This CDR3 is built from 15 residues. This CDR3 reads CASSRLRGRGGELFF. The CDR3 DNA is TGTGCCAGCAGCCGATTGAGGGGGCGCGGCGGGGAGCTGTTTTTT.

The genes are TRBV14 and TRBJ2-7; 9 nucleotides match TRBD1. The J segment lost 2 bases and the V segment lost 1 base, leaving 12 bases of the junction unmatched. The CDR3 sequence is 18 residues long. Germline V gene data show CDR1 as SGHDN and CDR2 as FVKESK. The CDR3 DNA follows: TGTGCCAGCAGCCAAGGGTGGCTGAGGGACAGGGCTACCTACGAGCAGTACTTC. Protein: CASSQGWLRDRATYEQYF.

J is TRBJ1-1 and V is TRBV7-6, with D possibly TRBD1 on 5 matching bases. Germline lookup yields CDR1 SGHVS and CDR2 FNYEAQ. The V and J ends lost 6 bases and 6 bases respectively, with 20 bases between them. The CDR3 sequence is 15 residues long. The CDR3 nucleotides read TGTGCCAGCAGTTTCGGGGGGAGAGCAGGCGCTGAAGCTTTCTTT. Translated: CASSFGGRAGAEAFF.

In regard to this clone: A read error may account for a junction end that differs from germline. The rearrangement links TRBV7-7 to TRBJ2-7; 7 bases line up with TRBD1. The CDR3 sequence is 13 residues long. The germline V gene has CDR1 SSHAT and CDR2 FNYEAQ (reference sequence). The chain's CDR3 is CASSPDRTGEQYF. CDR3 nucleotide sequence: TGTGCTAGCAGCCCAGACAGGACAGGCGAGCAGTACTTC.

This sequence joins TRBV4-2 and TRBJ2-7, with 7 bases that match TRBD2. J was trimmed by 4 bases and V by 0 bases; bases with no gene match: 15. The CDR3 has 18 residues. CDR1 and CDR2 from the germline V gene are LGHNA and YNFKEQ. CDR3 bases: TGTGCCAGCAGCCAAGATTTAGTAAACGTGGGCGGGAGATACGAGCAGTACTTC. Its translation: CASSQDLVNVGGRYEQYF.

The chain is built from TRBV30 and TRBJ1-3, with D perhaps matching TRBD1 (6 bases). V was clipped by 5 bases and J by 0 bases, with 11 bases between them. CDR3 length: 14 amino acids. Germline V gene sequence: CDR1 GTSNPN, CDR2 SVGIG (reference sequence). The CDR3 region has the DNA TGTGCCTGGCAGGGGACTAACTCTGGAAACACCATATATTTT. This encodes CAWQGTNSGNTIYF.

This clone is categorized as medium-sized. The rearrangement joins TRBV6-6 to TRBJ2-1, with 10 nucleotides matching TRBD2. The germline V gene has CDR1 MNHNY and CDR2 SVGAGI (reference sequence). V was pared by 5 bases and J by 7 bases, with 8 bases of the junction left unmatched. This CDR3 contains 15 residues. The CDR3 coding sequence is TGTGCCAGCAGTACAAGCGGGGGGGCCAGGAATGAGCAGTTCTTC. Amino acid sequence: CASSTSGGARNEQFF.

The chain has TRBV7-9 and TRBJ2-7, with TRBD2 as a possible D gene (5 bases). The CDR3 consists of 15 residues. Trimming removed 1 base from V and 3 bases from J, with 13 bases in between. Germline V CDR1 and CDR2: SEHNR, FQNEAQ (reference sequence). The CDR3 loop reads CASSLDPGSGYEQYF. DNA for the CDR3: TGTGCCAGCAGCTTAGACCCTGGGAGCGGCTACGAGCAGTACTTC.

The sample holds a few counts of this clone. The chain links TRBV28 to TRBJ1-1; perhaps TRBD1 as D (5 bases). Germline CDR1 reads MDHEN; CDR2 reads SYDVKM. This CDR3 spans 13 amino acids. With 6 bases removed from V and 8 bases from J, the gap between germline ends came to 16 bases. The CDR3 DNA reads TGTGCCAGCAGCCCTACACCCACAGGCGAAGCTTTCTTT. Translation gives CASSPTPTGEAFF.

CDR3 sequence (DNA): TGTGCCAGCAGTTTATGGACAGGGGGCGCGGAGTCACCCCTCCACTTT. Translation gives CASSLWTGGAESPLHF. The V call is TRBV27, the J call TRBJ1-6; 11 bases match TRBD1. Germline-derived CDR1 and CDR2 are MNHEY and SMNVEV (reference sequence). CDR3 length: 16 amino acids. Germline trimming cut 1 base from V and 10 bases from J; bases unmatched to any gene: 6.